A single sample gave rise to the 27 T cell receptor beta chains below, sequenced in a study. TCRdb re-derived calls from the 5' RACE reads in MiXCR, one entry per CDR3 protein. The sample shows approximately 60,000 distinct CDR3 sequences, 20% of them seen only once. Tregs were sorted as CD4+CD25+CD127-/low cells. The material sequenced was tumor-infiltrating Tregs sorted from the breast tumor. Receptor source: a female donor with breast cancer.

CDR3 region: CASSLYRVGNSPLHF. CDR3 sequence (DNA): TGTGCCAGCAGTTTATACAGGGTAGGGAATTCACCCCTCCACTTT. The V and J genes are TRBV28 and TRBJ1-6; TRBD1 might be the D (6 bases). Deletions cut 1 base from V and 7 bases from J, with 11 bases between. CDR1 and CDR2 (germline): MDHEN, SYDVKM. This CDR3 region has 15 residues.

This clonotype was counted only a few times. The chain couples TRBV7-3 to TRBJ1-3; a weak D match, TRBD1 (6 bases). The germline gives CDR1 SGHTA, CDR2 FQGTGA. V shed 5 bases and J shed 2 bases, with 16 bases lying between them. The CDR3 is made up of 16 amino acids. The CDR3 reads CASSPSTGTTGNTIYF. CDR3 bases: TGTGCCAGCAGCCCGTCGACAGGCACCACTGGAAACACCATATATTTT.

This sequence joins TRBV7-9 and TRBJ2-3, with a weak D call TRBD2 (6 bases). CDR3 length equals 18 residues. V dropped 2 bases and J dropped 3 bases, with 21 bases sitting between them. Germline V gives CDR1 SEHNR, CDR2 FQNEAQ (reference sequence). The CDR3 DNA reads TGTGCCAGCAGCTTAAAGGCCCAAGGGCACGGGGGTACAGATACGCAGTATTTT. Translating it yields CASSLKAQGHGGTDTQYF. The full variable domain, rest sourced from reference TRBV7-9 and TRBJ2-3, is DTGVSQNPRHKITKRGQNVTFRCDPISEHNRLYWYRQTLGQGPEFLTYFQNEAQLEKSRLLSDRFSAERPKGSFSTLEIQRTEQGDSAMYLCASSLKAQGHGGTDTQYFGPGTRLTVL.

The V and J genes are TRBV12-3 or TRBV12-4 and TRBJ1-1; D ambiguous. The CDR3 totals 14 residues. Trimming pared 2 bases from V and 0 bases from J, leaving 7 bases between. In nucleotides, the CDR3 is TGTGCCAGCAGTTTAAACAGCTTGAACACTGAAGCTTTCTTT. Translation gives CASSLNSLNTEAFF.

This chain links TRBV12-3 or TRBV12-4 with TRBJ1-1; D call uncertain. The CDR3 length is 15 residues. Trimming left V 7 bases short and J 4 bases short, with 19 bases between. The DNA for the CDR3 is TGTGCCAGCACGATTGGGCTACTAGGGAGCACTGAAGCTTTCTTT. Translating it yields CASTIGLLGSTEAFF.

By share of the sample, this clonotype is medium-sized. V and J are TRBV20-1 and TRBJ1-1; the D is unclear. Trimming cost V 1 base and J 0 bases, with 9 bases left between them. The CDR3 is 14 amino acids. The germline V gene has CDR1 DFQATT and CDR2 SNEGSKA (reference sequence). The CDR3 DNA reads TGCAGTGCTAGAGTTCACTCCTTGAACACTGAAGCTTTCTTT. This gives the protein CSARVHSLNTEAFF.

The CDR3 loop reads CASSPGQGAWETQYF. DNA for the CDR3: TGTGCCAGCAGTCCCGGACAGGGGGCTTGGGAGACCCAGTACTTC. The chain recombines TRBV28 with TRBJ2-5, with 11 bases lining up with TRBD1. V trimming: 5 bases; J trimming: 5 bases; junction bases outside the gene matches: 7. The CDR3 consists of 15 residues. Germline V lookup: CDR1 MDHEN, CDR2 SYDVKM.

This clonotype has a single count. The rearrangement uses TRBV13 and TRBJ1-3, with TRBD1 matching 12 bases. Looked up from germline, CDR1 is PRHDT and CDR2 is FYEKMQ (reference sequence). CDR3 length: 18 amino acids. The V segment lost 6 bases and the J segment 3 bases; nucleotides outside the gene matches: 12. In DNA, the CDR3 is TGTGCCAGCAGATCAGGTCCGGGACAGGGGGCTGATGGAAACACCATATATTTT. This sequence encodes CASRSGPGQGADGNTIYF.

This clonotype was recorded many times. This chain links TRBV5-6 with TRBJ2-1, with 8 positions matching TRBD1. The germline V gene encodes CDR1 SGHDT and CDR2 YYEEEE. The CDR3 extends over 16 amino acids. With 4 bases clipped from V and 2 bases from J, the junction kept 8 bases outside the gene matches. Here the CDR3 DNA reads TGTGCCAGCAGCACCGGAGACAGGGGTCCCTACAATGAGCAGTTCTTC. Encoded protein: CASSTGDRGPYNEQFF.

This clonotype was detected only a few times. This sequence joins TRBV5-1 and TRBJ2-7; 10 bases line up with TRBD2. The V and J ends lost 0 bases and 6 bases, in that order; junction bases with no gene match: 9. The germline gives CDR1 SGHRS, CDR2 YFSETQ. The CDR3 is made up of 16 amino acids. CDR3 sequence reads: CASSLVASGRTGEQYF. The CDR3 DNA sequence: TGCGCCAGCAGCTTGGTGGCTAGCGGGAGAACAGGCGAGCAGTACTTC.

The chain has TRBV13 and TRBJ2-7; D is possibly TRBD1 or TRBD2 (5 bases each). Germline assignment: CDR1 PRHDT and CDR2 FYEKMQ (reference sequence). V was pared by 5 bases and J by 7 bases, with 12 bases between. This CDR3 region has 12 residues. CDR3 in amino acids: CASSPPWGEQYF. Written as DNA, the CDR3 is TGTGCCAGCAGCCCACCTTGGGGGGAGCAGTACTTC.

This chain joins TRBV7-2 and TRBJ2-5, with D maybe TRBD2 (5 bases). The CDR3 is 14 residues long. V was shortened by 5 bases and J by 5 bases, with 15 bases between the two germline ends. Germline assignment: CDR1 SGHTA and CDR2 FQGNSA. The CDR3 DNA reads TGTGCCAGCAGCCGGACTCTAGCCGGCGAGACCCAGTACTTC. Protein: CASSRTLAGETQYF.

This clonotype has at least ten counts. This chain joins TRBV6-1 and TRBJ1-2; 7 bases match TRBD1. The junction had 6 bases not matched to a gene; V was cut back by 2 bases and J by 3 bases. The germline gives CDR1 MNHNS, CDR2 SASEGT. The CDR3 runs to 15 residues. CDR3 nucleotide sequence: TGTGCCAGCAGTGAACCCCGTACAGGGGACTATGGCTACACCTTC. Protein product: CASSEPRTGDYGYTF.

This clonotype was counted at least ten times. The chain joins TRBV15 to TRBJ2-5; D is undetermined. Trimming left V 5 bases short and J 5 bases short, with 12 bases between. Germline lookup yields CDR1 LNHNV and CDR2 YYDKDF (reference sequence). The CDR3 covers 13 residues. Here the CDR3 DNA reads TGTGCCACCAGCCCTTACGTGTTGGAGACCCAGTACTTC. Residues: CATSPYVLETQYF. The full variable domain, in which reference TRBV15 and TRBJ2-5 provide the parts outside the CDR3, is DAMVIQNPRYQVTQFGKPVTLSCSQTLNHNVMYWYQQKSSQAPKLLFHYYDKDFNNEADTPDNFQSRRPNTSFCFLDIRSPGLGDTAMYLCATSPYVLETQYFGPGTRLLVL.

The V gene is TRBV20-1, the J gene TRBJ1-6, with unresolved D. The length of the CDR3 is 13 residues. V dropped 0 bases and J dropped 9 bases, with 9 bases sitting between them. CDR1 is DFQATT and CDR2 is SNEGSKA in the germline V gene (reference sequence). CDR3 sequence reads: CSARETSGSPLHF. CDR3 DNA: TGCAGTGCTAGAGAGACCAGTGGTTCACCCCTCCACTTT.

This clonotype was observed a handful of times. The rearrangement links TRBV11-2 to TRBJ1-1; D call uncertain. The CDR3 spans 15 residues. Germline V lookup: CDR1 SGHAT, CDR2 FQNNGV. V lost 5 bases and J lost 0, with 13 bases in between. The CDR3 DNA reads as TGTGCCAGCAGCACCCCGAGGAGAATGAACACTGAAGCTTTCTTT. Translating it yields CASSTPRRMNTEAFF.

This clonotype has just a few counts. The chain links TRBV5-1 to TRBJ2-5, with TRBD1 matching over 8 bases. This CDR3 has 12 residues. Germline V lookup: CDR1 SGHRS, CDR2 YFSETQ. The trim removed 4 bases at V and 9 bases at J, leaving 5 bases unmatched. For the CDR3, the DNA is TGCGCCAGCAGCCAGGACAGGGCGGCCCAGTACTTC. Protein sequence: CASSQDRAAQYF.

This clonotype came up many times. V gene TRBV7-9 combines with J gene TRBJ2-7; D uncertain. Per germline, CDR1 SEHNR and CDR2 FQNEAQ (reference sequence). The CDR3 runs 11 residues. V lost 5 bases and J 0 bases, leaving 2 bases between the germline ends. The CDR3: CASSPSYEQYF. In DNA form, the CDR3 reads TGTGCCAGCAGCCCCTCCTACGAGCAGTACTTC.

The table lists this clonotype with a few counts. CDR3 residues: CSARDPGQGNTIYF. As DNA, the CDR3 is TGCAGTGCTAGAGATCCGGGACAGGGAAACACCATATATTTT. The gene calls are TRBV20-1 and TRBJ1-3, with 7 bases aligning to TRBD1. The CDR3 runs 14 residues. Germline V gene data show CDR1 as DFQATT and CDR2 as SNEGSKA (reference sequence). V was clipped by 0 bases and J by 4 bases; unmatched bases: 3.

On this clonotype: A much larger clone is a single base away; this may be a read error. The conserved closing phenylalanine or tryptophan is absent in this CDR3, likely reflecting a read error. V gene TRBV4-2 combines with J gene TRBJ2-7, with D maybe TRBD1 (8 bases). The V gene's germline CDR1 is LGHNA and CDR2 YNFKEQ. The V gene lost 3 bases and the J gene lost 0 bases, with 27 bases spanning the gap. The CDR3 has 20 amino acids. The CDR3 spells CASSQDRAGGSSGSSYEQYL. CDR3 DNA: TGTGCCAGCAGCCAGGACAGGGCCGGGGGGAGCAGCGGTAGCTCCTACGAGCAGTACCTC.

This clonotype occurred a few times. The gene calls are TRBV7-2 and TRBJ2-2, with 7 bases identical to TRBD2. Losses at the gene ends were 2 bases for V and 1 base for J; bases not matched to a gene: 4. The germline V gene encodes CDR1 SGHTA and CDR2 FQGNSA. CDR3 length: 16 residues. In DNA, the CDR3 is TGTGCCAGCAGCTTACGTAGCGGGCTGAACACCGGGGAGCTGTTTTTT. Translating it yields CASSLRSGLNTGELFF.

For the CDR3, the DNA is TGCGCCAGCAGCTTGGGGGGCAATGAGCAGTTCTTC. Translated: CASSLGGNEQFF. V gene TRBV5-1 combines with J gene TRBJ2-1; D uncertain. Per germline, CDR1 SGHRS and CDR2 YFSETQ. There are 12 residues in the CDR3. The V and J ends lost 0 bases and 6 bases respectively, with 4 bases between them.

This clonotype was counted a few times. The CDR3 spells CSSHQTGDGYTF. CDR3 sequence (DNA): TGCAGCTCTCATCAGACAGGGGATGGCTACACCTTC. This sequence joins TRBV29-1 and TRBJ1-2; 8 bases are shared with TRBD1. The CDR3 has 12 residues. The germline V gene has CDR1 SQVTM and CDR2 ANQGSEA. V shed 8 bases and J 6 bases; nucleotides not matched to a gene: 8. The full variable domain, in which reference TRBV29-1 and TRBJ1-2 provide the parts outside the CDR3, is SAVISQKPSRDICQRGTSLTIQCQVDSQVTMMFWYRQQPGQSLTLIATANQGSEATYESGFVIDKFPISRPNLTFSTLTVSNMSPEDSSIYLCSSHQTGDGYTFGSGTRLTVV.

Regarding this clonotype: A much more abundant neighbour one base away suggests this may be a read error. CDR3 amino acids: CASSPEASMPYEQYF. The CDR3 nucleotides read TGTGCCAGCAGCCCAGAGGCTAGCATGCCCTACGAGCAGTACTTC. This sequence joins TRBV7-2 and TRBJ2-7; a weak D match, TRBD2 (5 bases). The CDR3 consists of 15 residues. The V and J ends lost 5 bases and 2 bases respectively, with 16 bases between them. Germline lookup yields CDR1 SGHTA and CDR2 FQGNSA. The full variable domain, with the rest looked up from reference TRBV7-2 and TRBJ2-7, is GAGVSQSPSNKVTEKGKDVELRCDPISGHTALYWYRQSLGQGLEFLIYFQGNSAPDKSGLPSDRFSAERTGGSVSTLTIQRTQQEDSAVYLCASSPEASMPYEQYFGPGTRLTVT.

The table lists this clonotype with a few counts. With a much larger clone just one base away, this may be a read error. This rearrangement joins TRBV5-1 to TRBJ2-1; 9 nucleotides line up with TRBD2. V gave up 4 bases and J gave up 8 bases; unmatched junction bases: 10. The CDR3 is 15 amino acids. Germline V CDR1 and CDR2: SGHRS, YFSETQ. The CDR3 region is CASSVLAGPGDEQFF. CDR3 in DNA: TGCGCCAGCAGCGTACTAGCGGGCCCTGGGGATGAGCAGTTCTTC.

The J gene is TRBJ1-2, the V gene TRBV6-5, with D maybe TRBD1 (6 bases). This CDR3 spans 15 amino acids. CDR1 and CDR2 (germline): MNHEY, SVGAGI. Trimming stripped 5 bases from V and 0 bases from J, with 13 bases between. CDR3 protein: CASSHPTGANYGYTF. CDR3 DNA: TGTGCCAGCAGTCATCCGACAGGAGCTAACTATGGCTACACCTTC.

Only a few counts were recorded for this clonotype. The CDR3 loop reads CASSARSFAGDTQYF. The CDR3 DNA follows: TGTGCCAGCAGTGCTAGAAGTTTTGCTGGAGATACGCAGTATTTT. The V and J genes are TRBV12-3 or TRBV12-4 and TRBJ2-3; D is unresolved. The CDR3 totals 15 residues. Trimming pared 5 bases from V and 5 bases from J, leaving 17 bases between.